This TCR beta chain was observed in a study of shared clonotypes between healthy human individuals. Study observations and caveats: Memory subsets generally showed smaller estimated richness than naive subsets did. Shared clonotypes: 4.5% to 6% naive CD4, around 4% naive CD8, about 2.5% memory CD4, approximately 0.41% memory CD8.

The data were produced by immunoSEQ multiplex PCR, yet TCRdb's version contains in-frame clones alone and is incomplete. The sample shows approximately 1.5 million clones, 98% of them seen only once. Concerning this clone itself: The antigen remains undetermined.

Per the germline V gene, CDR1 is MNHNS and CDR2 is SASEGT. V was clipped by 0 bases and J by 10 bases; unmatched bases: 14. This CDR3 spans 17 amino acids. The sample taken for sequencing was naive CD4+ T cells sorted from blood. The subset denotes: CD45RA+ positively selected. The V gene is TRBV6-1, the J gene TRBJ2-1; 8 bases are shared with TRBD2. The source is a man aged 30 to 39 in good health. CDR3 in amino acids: CASSEARIQAGAGEQFF. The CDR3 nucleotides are TGTGCCAGCAGTGAAGCGCGAATCCAAGCGGGAGCTGGCGAGCAGTTCTTC.